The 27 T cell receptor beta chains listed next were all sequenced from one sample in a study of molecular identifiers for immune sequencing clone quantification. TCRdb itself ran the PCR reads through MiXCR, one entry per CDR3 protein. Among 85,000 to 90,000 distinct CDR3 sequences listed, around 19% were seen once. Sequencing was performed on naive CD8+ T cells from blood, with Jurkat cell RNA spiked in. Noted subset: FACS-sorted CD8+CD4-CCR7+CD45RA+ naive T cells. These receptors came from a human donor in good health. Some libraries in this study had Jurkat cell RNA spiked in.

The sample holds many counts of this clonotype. CDR3 sequence reads: CASSLLSSKNIQYF. The CDR3 DNA reads TGTGCCAGCAGTTTGCTGAGCAGTAAAAACATTCAGTACTTC. The rearrangement uses TRBV12-3 or TRBV12-4 and TRBJ2-4; D is uncertain. The germline V and J ends were trimmed by 3 bases and 4 bases, with 10 bases remaining between them. There are 14 residues in the CDR3.

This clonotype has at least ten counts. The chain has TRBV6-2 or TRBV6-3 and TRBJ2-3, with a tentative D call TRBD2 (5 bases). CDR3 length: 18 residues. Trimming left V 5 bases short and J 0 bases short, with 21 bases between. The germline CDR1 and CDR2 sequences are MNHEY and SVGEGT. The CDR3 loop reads CASSTPVLGTGSTDTQYF. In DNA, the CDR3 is TGTGCCAGCAGTACCCCGGTATTGGGAACGGGGAGCACAGATACGCAGTATTTT.

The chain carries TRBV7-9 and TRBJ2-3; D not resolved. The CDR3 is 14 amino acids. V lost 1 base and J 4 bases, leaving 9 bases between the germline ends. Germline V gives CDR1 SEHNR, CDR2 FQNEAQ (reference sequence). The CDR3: CASSLVSSADTQYF. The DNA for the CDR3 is TGTGCCAGCAGCTTAGTGAGCAGTGCAGATACGCAGTATTTT.

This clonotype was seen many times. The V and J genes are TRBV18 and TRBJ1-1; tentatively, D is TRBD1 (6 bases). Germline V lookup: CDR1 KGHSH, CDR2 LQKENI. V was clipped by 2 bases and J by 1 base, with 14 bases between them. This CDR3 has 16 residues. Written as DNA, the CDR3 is TGTGCCAGCTCACCAACCTTACCGGGACAGAACACTGAAGCTTTCTTT. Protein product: CASSPTLPGQNTEAFF. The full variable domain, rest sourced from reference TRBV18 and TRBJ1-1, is NAGVMQNPRHLVRRRGQEARLRCSPMKGHSHVYWYRQLPEEGLKFMVYLQKENIIDESGMPKERFSAEFPKEGPSILRIQQVVRGDSAAYFCASSPTLPGQNTEAFFGQGTRLTVV.

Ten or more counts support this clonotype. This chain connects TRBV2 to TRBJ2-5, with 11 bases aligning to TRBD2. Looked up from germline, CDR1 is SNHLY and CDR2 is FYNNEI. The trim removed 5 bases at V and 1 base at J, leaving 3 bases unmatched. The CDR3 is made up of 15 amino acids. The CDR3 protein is CASSISGGAQETQYF. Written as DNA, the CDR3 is TGTGCCAGCAGTATTAGCGGGGGGGCCCAAGAGACCCAGTACTTC.

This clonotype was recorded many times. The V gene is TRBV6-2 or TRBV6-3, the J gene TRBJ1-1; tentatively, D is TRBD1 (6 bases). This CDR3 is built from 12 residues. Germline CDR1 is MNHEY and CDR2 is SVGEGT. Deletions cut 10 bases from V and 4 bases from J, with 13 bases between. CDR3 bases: TGTGCCACCCAACTGGGGGCCACTGAAGCTTTCTTT. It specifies CATQLGATEAFF.

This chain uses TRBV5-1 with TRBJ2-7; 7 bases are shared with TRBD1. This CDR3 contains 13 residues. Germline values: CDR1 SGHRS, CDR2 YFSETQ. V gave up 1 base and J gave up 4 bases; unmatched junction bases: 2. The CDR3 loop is CASSLSTGYEQYF. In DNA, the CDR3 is TGCGCCAGCAGCTTGTCGACAGGGTACGAGCAGTACTTC.

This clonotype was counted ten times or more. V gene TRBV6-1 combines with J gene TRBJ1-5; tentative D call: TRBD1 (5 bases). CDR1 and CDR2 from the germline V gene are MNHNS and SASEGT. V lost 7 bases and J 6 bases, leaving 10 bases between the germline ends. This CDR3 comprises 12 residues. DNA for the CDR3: TGTGCCAGCACCGGGGGGGTTCAGCCCCAGCATTTT. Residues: CASTGGVQPQHF.

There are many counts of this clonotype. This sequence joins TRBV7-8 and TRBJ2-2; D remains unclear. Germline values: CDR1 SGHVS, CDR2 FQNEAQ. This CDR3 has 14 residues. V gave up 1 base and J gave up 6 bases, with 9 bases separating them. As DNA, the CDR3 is TGTGCCAGCAGCTTAGAGTCCTTGTCCGGGGAGCTGTTTTTT. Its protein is CASSLESLSGELFF.

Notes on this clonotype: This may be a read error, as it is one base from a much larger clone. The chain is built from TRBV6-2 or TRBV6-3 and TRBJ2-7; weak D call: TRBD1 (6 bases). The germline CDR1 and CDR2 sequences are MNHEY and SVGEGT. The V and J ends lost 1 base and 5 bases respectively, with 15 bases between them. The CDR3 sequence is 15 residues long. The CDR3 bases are TGTGCCAGCAGTTACTGGGAACAGGGATCCCACGAGCAGTACTTC. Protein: CASSYWEQGSHEQYF.

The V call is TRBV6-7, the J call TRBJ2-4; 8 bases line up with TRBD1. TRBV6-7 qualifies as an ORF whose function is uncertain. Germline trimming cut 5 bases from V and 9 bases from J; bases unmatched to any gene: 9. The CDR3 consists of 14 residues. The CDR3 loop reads CASSNRDRRGIQYF. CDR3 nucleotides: TGTGCCAGCAGTAACCGGGACAGGAGGGGCATTCAGTACTTC.

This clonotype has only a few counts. CDR3 in amino acids: CASSQDYRTSNQPQHF. The CDR3 region has the DNA TGCGCCAGCAGCCAAGATTATAGGACGAGCAATCAGCCCCAGCATTTT. The V gene is TRBV4-3, the J gene TRBJ1-5; D not certain. This CDR3 spans 16 amino acids. From germline, CDR1 is LGHNA and CDR2 YSLEER. The V gene lost 0 bases and the J gene lost 1 base, with 10 bases spanning the gap.

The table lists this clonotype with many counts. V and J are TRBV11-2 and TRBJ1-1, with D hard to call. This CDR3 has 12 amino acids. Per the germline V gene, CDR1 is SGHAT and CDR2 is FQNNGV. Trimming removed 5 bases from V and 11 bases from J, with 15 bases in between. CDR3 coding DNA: TGTGCCAGCAGCCCAAGCGGGGTCTTGGCTTTCTTT. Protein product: CASSPSGVLAFF.

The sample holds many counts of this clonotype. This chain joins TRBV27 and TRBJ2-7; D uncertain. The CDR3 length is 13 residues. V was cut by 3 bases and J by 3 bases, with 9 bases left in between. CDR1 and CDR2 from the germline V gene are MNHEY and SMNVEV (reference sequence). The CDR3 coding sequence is TGTGCCAGCAGTTTTCGGTCCCGCTACGAGCAGTACTTC. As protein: CASSFRSRYEQYF.

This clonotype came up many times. The CDR3: CASSGGQGYNSPLHF. The CDR3 DNA is TGTGCCAGCAGTGGGGGACAGGGGTATAATTCACCCCTCCACTTT. The chain couples TRBV2 to TRBJ1-6, with 10 bases that match TRBD1. CDR1 is SNHLY, CDR2 FYNNEI, per germline. V shed 4 bases and J 4 bases; nucleotides not matched to a gene: 1. The CDR3 covers 15 residues.

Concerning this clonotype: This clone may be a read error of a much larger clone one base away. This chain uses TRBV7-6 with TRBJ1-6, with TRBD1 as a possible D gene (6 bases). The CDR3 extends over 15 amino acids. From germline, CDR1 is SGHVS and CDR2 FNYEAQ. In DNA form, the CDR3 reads TGTACCAGCAGCTTAGGCGCGGACAGTAATTCACCCCTCCACTTT. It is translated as CTSSLGADSNSPLHF.

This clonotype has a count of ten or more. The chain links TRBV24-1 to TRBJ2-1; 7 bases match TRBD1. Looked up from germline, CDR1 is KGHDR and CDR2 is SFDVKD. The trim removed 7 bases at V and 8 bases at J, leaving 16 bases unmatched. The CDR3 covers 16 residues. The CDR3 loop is CATSEKDPRGGDEQFF. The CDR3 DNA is TGTGCCACCAGCGAAAAGGACCCCAGAGGGGGCGATGAGCAGTTCTTC.

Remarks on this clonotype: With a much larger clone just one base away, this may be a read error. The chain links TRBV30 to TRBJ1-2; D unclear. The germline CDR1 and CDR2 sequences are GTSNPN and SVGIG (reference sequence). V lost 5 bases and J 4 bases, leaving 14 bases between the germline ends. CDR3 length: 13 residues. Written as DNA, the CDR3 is TGTGCCTGGGGCGGGGATTTGGTCTATGGCTACACCTTC. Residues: CAWGGDLVYGYTF.

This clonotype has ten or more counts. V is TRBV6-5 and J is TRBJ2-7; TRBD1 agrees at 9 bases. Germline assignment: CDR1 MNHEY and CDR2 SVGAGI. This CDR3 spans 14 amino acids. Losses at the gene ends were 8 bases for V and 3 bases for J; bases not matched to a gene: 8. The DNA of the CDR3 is TGTGCCAGCGGACCGGGACAGGGTTTCTACGAGCAGTACTTC. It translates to CASGPGQGFYEQYF.

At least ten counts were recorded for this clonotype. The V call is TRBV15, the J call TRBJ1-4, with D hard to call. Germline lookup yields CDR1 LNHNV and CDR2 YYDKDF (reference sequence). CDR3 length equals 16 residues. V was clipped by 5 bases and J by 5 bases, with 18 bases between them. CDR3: CATSAPREGLNEKLFF. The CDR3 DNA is TGTGCCACCAGCGCCCCACGGGAGGGTTTAAATGAAAAACTGTTTTTT.

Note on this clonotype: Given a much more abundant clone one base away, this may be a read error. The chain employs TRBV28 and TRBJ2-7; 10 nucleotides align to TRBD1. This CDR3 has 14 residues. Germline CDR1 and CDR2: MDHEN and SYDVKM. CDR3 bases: TGTGCCTGCAGTCGGGACAGGGGCGCCCACGAGCAGTACTTC. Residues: CACSRDRGAHEQYF.

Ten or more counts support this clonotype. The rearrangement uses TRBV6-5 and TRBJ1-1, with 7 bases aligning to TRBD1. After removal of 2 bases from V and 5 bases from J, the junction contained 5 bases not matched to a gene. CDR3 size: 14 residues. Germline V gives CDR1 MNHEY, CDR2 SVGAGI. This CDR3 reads CASSYVRGQTEAFF. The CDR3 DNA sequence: TGTGCCAGCAGTTACGTGAGGGGGCAAACTGAAGCTTTCTTT.

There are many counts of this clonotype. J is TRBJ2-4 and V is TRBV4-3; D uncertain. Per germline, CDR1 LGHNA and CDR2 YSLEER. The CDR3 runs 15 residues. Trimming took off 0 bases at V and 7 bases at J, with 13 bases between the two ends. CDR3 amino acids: CASSQDRTTGNIQYF. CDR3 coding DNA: TGCGCCAGCAGCCAAGATCGGACGACCGGTAACATTCAGTACTTC.

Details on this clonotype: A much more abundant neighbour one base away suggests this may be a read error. CDR3 sequence: CTSSQGLNTEAFF. The CDR3 DNA reads TGCACCAGCAGCCAAGGACTGAACACTGAAGCTTTCTTT. The chain joins TRBV4-1 to TRBJ1-1; no firm D call. Looked up from germline, CDR1 is MGHRA and CDR2 is YSYEKL. CDR3 length: 13 residues.

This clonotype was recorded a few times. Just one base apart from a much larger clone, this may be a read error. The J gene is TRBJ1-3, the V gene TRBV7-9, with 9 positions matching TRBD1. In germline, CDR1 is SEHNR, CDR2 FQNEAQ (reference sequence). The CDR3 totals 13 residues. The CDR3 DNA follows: TGTGCCAGTGCAACAGGGGGCGGAAACACCGTATATTTT. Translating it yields CASATGGGNTVYF.

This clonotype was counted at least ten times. CDR3 in amino acids: CASSFWRGAGGELFF. The CDR3 nucleotides read TGTGCCAGCAGTTTCTGGCGGGGGGCCGGCGGGGAGCTGTTTTTT. The chain is built from TRBV12-3 or TRBV12-4 and TRBJ2-2; 8 bases match TRBD2. This CDR3 spans 15 amino acids. With V trimmed by 3 bases and J by 7 bases, 7 bases remained unmatched.

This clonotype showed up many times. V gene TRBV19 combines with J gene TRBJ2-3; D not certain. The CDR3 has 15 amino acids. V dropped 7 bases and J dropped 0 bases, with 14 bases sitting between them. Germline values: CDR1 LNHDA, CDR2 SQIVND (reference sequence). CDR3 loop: CASTVGVGSTDTQYF. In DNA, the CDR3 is TGTGCCAGTACGGTAGGCGTCGGAAGCACAGATACGCAGTATTTT.